The clone carrying this T cell receptor beta chain was seen ten or more times. Its antigen is as yet unknown. Previously described methods and listed TCR primers produced bulk TCR libraries. Each CDR3 protein is one row after TCRdb ran MiXCR on the PCR reads. The repertoire holds approximately 550,000 distinct CDR3 sequences, with over 20% as singletons. This sample is part of a study of molecular identifiers for immune sequencing clone quantification. The authors gated naive CD8 T cells as CD8+CD4-CCR7+CD45RA+ for sorting. Findings and caveats of the study: One cell's worth of spiked Jurkat TCR RNA was reportedly detectable among about 930,000 naive cells. Effector cells kept over 99% of their molecules in clones above 20 RNA copies, while naive cells kept under 1% there.

Germline V gene lookup returns CDR1 SGHVS and CDR2 FQNEAQ. The CDR3 consists of 14 residues. The V gene lost 7 bases and the J gene lost 4 bases, with 15 bases spanning the gap. The chain uses TRBV7-8 and TRBJ2-3, with TRBD2 as a possible D gene (6 bases). The sequence was collected from a human donor in good health. Some libraries in this study had Jurkat cell RNA spiked in. Sequencing input: naive CD8+ T cells from blood, with Jurkat cell RNA spiked in. Subset specified: FACS-sorted CD8+CD4-CCR7+CD45RA+ naive T cells. The CDR3 loop reads CASTRVGGPDTQYF. Here the CDR3 DNA reads TGTGCCAGCACCCGGGTCGGAGGGCCAGATACGCAGTATTTT.